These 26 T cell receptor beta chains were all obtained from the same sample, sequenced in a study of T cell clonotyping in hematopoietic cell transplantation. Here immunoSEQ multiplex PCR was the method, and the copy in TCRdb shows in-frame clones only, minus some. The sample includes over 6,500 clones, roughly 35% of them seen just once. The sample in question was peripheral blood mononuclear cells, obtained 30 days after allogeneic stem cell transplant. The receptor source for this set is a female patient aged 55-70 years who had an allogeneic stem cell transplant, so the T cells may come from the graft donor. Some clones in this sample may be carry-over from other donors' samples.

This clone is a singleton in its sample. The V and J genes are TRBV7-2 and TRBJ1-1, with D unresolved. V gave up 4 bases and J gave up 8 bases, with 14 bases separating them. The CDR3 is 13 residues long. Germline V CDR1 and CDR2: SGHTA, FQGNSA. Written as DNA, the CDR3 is TGTGCCAGCAGCTCTACCCGCCGGTTGGAAGCTTTCTTT. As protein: CASSSTRRLEAFF.

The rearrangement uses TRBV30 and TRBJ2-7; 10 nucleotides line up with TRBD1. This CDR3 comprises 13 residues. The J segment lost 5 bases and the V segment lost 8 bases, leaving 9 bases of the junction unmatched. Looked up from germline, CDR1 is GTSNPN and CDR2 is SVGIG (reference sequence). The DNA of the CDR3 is TGTGCCCTGGAGGGACAGGGGCAACACGAGCAGTACTTC. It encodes CALEGQGQHEQYF.

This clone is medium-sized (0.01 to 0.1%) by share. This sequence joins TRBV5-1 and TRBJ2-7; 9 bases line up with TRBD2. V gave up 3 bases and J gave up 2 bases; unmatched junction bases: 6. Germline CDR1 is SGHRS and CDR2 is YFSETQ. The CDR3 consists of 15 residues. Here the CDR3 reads CASSSSGGPAYEQYF. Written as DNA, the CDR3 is TGCGCCAGCAGCTCCAGCGGGGGGCCGGCCTACGAGCAGTACTTC.

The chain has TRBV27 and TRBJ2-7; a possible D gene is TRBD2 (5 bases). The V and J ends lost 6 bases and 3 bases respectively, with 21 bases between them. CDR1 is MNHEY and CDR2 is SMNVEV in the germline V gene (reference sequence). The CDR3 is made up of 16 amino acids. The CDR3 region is CASSPGETDDHYEQYF. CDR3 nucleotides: TGTGCCAGCAGCCCCGGGGAGACCGATGATCACTACGAGCAGTACTTC.

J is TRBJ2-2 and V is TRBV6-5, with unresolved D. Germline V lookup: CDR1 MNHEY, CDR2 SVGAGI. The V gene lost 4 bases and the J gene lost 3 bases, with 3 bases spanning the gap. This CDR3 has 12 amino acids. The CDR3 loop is CASSSDTGELFF. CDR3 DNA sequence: TGTGCCAGCAGTTCTGACACCGGGGAGCTGTTTTTT.

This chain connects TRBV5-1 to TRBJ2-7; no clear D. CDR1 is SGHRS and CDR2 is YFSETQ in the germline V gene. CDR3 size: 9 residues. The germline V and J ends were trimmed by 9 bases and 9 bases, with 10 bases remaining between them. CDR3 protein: CATRMVQYF. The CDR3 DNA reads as TGCGCCACCCGGATGGTGCAGTACTTC.

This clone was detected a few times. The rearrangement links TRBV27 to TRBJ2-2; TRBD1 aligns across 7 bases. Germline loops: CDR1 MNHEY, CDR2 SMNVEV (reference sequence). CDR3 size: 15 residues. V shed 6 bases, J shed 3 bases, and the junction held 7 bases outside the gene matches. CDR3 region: CASRWAGGDTGELFF. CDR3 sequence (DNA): TGTGCCAGCAGGTGGGCAGGGGGAGACACCGGGGAGCTGTTTTTT.

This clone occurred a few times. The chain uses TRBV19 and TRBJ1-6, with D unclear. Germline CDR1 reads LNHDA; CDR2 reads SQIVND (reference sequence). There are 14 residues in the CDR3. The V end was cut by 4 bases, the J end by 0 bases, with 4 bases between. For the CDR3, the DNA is TGTGCCAGTAGTAGCAACTCCTATAATTCACCCCTCCACTTT. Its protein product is CASSSNSYNSPLHF.

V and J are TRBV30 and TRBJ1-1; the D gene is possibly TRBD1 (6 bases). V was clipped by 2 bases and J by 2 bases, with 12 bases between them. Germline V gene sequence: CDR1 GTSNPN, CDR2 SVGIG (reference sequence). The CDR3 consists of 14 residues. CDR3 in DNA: TGTGCCTGGAGTCCCGGGACATACAACACTGAAGCTTTCTTT. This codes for CAWSPGTYNTEAFF.

This CDR3 reads CASSLTSEVGEQYF. The CDR3 DNA reads as TGTGCCAGCAGTTTAACTAGCGAAGTTGGGGAGCAGTACTTC. This sequence joins TRBV6-6 and TRBJ2-7; 7 bases are shared with TRBD2. V gave up 4 bases and J gave up 7 bases; unmatched junction bases: 10. Germline CDR1 reads MNHNY; CDR2 reads SVGAGI (reference sequence). The CDR3 runs to 14 residues.

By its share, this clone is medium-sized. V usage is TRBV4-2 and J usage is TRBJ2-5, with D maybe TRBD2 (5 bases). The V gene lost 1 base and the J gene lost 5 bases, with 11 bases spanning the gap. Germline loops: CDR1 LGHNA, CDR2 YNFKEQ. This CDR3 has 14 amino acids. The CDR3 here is CASSQAAPGETQYF. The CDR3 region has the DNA TGTGCCAGCAGCCAAGCCGCCCCGGGGGAGACCCAGTACTTC.

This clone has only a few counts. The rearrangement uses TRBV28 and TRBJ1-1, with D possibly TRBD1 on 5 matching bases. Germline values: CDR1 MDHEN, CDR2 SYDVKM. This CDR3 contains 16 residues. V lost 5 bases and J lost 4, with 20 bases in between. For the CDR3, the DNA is TGTGCCAGCAGTGGCATCTTTGGCAGGGAGGGCACTGAAGCTTTCTTT. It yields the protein CASSGIFGREGTEAFF.

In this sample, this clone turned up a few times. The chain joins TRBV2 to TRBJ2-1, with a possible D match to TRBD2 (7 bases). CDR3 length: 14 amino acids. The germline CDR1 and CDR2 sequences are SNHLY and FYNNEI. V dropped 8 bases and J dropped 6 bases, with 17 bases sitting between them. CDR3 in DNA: TGTGCCAGCCTAAGCCGAGGGGGGGGCAATGAGCAGTTCTTC. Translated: CASLSRGGGNEQFF.

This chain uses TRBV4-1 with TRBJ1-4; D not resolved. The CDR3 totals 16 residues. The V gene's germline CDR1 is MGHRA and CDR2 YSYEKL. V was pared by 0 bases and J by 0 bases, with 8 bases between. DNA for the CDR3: TGCGCCAGCAGCCAAGAAAGTCAACCAACTAATGAAAAACTGTTTTTT. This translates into CASSQESQPTNEKLFF.

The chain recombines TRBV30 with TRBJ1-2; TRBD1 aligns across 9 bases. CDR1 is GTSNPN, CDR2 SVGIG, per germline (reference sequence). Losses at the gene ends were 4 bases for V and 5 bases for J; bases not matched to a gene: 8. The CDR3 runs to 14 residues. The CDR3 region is CAWKAEDRGYGYTF. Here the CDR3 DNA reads TGTGCCTGGAAGGCGGAGGACAGGGGTTATGGCTACACCTTC.

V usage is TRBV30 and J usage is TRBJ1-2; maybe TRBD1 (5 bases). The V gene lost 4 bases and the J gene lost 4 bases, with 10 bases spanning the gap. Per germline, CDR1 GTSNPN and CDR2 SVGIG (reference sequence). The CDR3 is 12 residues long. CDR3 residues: CAWTVGGYGYTF. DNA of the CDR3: TGTGCCTGGACGGTGGGGGGCTATGGCTACACCTTC.

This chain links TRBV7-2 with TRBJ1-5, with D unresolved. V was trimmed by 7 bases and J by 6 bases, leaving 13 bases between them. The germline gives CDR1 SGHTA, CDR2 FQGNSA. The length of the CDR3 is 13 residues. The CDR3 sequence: CASNQERAQPQHF. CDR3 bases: TGTGCCAGCAACCAGGAGAGGGCTCAGCCCCAGCATTTT.

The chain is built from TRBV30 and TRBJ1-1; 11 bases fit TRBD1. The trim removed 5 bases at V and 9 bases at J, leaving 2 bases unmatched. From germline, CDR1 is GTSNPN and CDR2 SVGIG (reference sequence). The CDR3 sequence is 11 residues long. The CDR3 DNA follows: TGTGCCTGGGGGGACAGGGGGAAAGCTTTCTTT. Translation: CAWGDRGKAFF.

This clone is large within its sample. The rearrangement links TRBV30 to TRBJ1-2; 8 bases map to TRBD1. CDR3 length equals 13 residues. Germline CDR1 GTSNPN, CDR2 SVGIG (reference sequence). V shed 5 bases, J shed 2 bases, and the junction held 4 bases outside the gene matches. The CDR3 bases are TGTGCCTGGGGACAGGGACAGAACTATGGCTACACCTTC. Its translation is CAWGQGQNYGYTF.

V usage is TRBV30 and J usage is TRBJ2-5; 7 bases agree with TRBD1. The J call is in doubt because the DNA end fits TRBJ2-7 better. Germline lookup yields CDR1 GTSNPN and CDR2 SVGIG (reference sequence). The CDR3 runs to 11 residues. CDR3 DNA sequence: TGTGCCTGGGGGACAGTATACGAGCAGTACTTC. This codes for CAWGTVYEQYF.

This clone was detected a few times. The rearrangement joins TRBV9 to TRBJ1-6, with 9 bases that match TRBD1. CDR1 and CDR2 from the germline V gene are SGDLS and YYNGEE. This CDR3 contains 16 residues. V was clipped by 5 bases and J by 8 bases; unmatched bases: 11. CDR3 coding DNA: TGTGCCAGCAGTGCGACAGGGGGGCCCCTTTATTCACCCCTCCACTTT. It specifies CASSATGGPLYSPLHF.

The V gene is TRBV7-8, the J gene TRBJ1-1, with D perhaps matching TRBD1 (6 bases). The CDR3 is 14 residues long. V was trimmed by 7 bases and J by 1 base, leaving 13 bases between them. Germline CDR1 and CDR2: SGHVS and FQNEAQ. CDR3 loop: CASKEGGGNTEAFF. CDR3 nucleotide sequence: TGTGCCAGCAAAGAGGGGGGCGGGAACACTGAAGCTTTCTTT.

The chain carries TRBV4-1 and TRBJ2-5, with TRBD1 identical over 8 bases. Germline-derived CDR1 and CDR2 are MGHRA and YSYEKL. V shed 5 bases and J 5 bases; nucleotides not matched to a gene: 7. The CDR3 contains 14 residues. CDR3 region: CASSMTGVVETQYF. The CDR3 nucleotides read TGCGCCAGCAGCATGACAGGGGTGGTTGAGACCCAGTACTTC.

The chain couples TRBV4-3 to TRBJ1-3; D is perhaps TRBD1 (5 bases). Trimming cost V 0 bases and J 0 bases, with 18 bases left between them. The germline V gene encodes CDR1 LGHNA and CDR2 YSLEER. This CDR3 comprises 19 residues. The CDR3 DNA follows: TGCGCCAGCAGCCAAGATGCCGGGGCCCCGGGGTACTCTGGAAACACCATATATTTT. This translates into CASSQDAGAPGYSGNTIYF.

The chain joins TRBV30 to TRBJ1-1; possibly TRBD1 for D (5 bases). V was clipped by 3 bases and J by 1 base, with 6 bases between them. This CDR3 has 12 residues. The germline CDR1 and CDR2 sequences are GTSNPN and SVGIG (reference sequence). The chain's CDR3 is CAWRRGNTEAFF. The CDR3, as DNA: TGTGCCTGGAGAAGGGGGAACACTGAAGCTTTCTTT. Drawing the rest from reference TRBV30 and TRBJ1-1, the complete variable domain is SQTIHQWPATLVQPVGSPLSLECTVEGTSNPNLYWYRQAAGRGLQLLFYSVGIGQISSEVPQNLSASRPQDRQFILSSKKLLLSDSGFYLCAWRRGNTEAFFGQGTRLTVV.

CDR3 bases: TGCAGCGTTGCCTTCTCTGGGGCCAACGTCCTGACTTTC. Its protein is CSVAFSGANVLTF. The genes are TRBV29-1 and TRBJ2-6; D unresolved. Germline assignment: CDR1 SQVTM and CDR2 ANQGSEA. Trimming took 4 bases from V and 0 from J, leaving 4 bases between them. This CDR3 has 13 amino acids.